This T cell receptor (beta chain) is drawn from a study of human T cells and chemical hapten exposure. Per germline, CDR1 ENHRY and CDR2 SYGVKD. The V end lost 0 bases, the J end lost 2 bases, and 4 bases lay between the germline ends. The CDR3 is 13 amino acids. Time point denoted: patch test 1, 2 weeks after DPC sensitization. The treatment here: therapeutic diphenylcyclopropenone sensitization with weekly scalp DPC. Someone pulled total RNA out of unfractionated whole blood. TCRdb re-called the RACE reads through MiXCR, storing one row per CDR3 protein. The sample has some 400,000 distinct CDR3 sequences; approximately 4.4% are singletons.

The rearrangement joins TRBV10-3 to TRBJ1-2; no clear D gene. Specimen: whole blood, collected in connection with sensitization to the hapten diphenylcyclopropenone (DPC). The sequence came from a woman between 50 and 59 years old with alopecia areata. Some clones in this sample may be carry-over from other donors' samples. The CDR3 reads CAISESQNYGYTF. CDR3 coding DNA: TGTGCCATCAGTGAGTCTCAGAACTATGGCTACACCTTC.